One and the same sample provided the 22 T cell receptor beta chains below, sequenced in a study of OX40 agonist ivuxolimab in advanced cancers. Some clones are missing from TCRdb's copy, which holds only in-frame ones; the method was immunoSEQ multiplex PCR. The sample lists about 60,000 clones; 70% to 90% were seen once. The sample consisted of CD4+ or CD8+ T cells sorted from blood, taken in a trial of the OX40 agonist ivuxolimab. The receptors stem from an adult with an advanced solid tumor such as melanoma, head and neck, liver or kidney cancer.

The chain combines TRBV2 with TRBJ2-7; D not certain. The CDR3 extends over 11 amino acids. The V end was cut by 2 bases, the J end by 7 bases, with 6 bases between. The germline gives CDR1 SNHLY, CDR2 FYNNEI. CDR3 sequence reads: CASSERQEQYF. CDR3 bases: TGTGCCAGCAGTGAAAGACAAGAGCAGTACTTC.

The genes are TRBV4-2 and TRBJ2-1; D gene unclear. V was trimmed by 2 bases and J by 0 bases, leaving 8 bases between them. Per the germline V gene, CDR1 is LGHNA and CDR2 is YNFKEQ. This CDR3 spans 15 amino acids. CDR3 sequence reads: CASSQTESSYNEQFF. In DNA, the CDR3 is TGTGCCAGCAGCCAAACCGAAAGCTCCTACAATGAGCAGTTCTTC.

V usage is TRBV9 and J usage is TRBJ1-4; no firm D call. This CDR3 contains 15 residues. Germline assignment: CDR1 SGDLS and CDR2 YYNGEE. Trimming pared 0 bases from V and 8 bases from J, leaving 14 bases between. The CDR3 nucleotides are TGTGCCAGCAGCGTAGGGCGAGCCCTAGGAGAAAAACTGTTTTTT. Protein: CASSVGRALGEKLFF.

This chain uses TRBV20-1 with TRBJ2-7; D is undetermined. The CDR3 totals 11 residues. Per germline, CDR1 DFQATT and CDR2 SNEGSKA (reference sequence). Trimming stripped 2 bases from V and 9 bases from J, with 11 bases between. In DNA, the CDR3 is TGCAGTGCTAGAACACAGACCGGGCAGTACTTC. Translating gives CSARTQTGQYF.

The gene calls are TRBV27 and TRBJ1-5; D is uncertain. The CDR3 spans 13 residues. Germline V lookup: CDR1 MNHEY, CDR2 SMNVEV (reference sequence). Deletions cut 6 bases from V and 0 bases from J, with 6 bases between. CDR3 amino acids: CASRSYSNQPQHF. In DNA, the CDR3 is TGTGCCAGCAGATCATATAGCAATCAGCCCCAGCATTTT.

V is TRBV19 and J is TRBJ1-1; D gene uncertain. This CDR3 has 12 residues. The V end was cut by 8 bases, the J end by 7 bases, with 14 bases between. Germline V gene data show CDR1 as LNHDA and CDR2 as SQIVND (reference sequence). CDR3 DNA sequence: TGTGCCAGTCCGAACTTGGCAGGTGAAGCTTTCTTT. This sequence encodes CASPNLAGEAFF.

The chain couples TRBV2 to TRBJ1-2; D is uncertain. The CDR3 is 11 amino acids. CDR1 and CDR2 from the germline V gene are SNHLY and FYNNEI. CDR3 residues: CACTLRNGYTF. The CDR3 DNA sequence: TGTGCTTGTACATTGCGGAATGGCTACACCTTC. Complete variable domain (other parts from reference TRBV2 and TRBJ1-2): EPEVTQTPSHQVTQMGQEVILRCVPISNHLYFYWYRQILGQKVEFLVSFYNNEISEKSEIFDDQFSVERPDGSNFTLKIRSTKLEDSAMYFCACTLRNGYTFGSGTRLTVV.

The CDR3 sequence: CASSTLGAARTGELFF. The CDR3 coding sequence is TGTGCCAGCAGCACCCTAGGGGCGGCACGAACCGGGGAGCTGTTTTTT. The genes are TRBV27 and TRBJ2-2, with a tentative D call TRBD1 (5 bases). Deletions cut 6 bases from V and 5 bases from J, with 19 bases between. The length of the CDR3 is 16 residues. The germline V gene encodes CDR1 MNHEY and CDR2 SMNVEV (reference sequence).

J is TRBJ1-5 and V is TRBV28; weak D call: TRBD1 (5 bases). The CDR3 has 14 residues. From germline, CDR1 is MDHEN and CDR2 SYDVKM. V shed 6 bases and J shed 7 bases, with 16 bases lying between them. CDR3 sequence reads: CASSSDSEEQPQHF. As DNA, the CDR3 is TGTGCCAGCAGCTCCGACAGCGAAGAGCAGCCCCAGCATTTT.

The chain combines TRBV5-6 with TRBJ2-1; D ambiguous. Germline V gives CDR1 SGHDT, CDR2 YYEEEE. The CDR3 sequence is 12 residues long. V was pared by 1 base and J by 5 bases, with 4 bases between. For the CDR3, the DNA is TGTGCCAGCAGCTTGTCCCACAATGAGCAGTTCTTC. Protein product: CASSLSHNEQFF.

The chain is built from TRBV28 and TRBJ2-7; TRBD1 or TRBD2 may be the D gene (5 bases each). Germline V lookup: CDR1 MDHEN, CDR2 SYDVKM. The length of the CDR3 is 15 residues. V lost 5 bases, J lost 5 bases, and 19 bases lay in between. The CDR3 DNA is TGTGCCAGCAGTACATCCCGGAGAGGGGTGCACGAGCAGTACTTC. This codes for CASSTSRRGVHEQYF. Looking up the rest from reference TRBV28 and TRBJ2-7 gives the full variable domain: DVKVTQSSRYLVKRTGEKVFLECVQDMDHENMFWYRQDPGLGLRLIYFSYDVKMKEKGDIPEGYSVSREKKERFSLILESASTNQTSMYLCASSTSRRGVHEQYFGPGTRLTVT.

The rearrangement links TRBV2 to TRBJ1-5, with a possible D match to TRBD1 (6 bases). Germline CDR1 SNHLY, CDR2 FYNNEI. The CDR3 has 13 residues. V was trimmed by 7 bases and J by 9 bases, leaving 16 bases between them. CDR3 sequence reads: CASTQRGNGPQHF. The CDR3 DNA reads TGTGCCAGCACTCAGAGGGGGAATGGGCCCCAGCATTTT.

The genes are TRBV19 and TRBJ1-1; D remains ambiguous. The CDR3 is 12 residues long. V was cut by 9 bases and J by 0 bases, with 8 bases left in between. Germline lookup yields CDR1 LNHDA and CDR2 SQIVND (reference sequence). DNA of the CDR3: TGTGCCAGCTTACTCTTGAACACTGAAGCTTTCTTT. Its protein is CASLLLNTEAFF.

The rearrangement uses TRBV19 and TRBJ1-2, with TRBD1 matching over 8 bases. V shed 8 bases, J shed 4 bases, and the junction held 12 bases outside the gene matches. Per the germline V gene, CDR1 is LNHDA and CDR2 is SQIVND (reference sequence). The CDR3 has 15 amino acids. Here the CDR3 DNA reads TGTGCCAGTGATCCCGGGACAGGAGTTTCCTATGGCTACACCTTC. The encoded protein is CASDPGTGVSYGYTF.

V usage is TRBV29-1 and J usage is TRBJ2-3; 8 bases line up with TRBD2. Per the germline V gene, CDR1 is SQVTM and CDR2 is ANQGSEA. The CDR3 covers 15 residues. After removal of 6 bases from V and 5 bases from J, the junction contained 13 bases not matched to a gene. DNA for the CDR3: TGCAGCGTGGCCGGTCCGGGGGGGTTAATAGATACGCAGTATTTT. It is translated as CSVAGPGGLIDTQYF.

The chain couples TRBV19 to TRBJ2-7; D not resolved. From germline, CDR1 is LNHDA and CDR2 SQIVND (reference sequence). The germline V and J ends were trimmed by 4 bases and 4 bases, with 8 bases remaining between them. This CDR3 is built from 12 residues. The CDR3 bases are TGTGCCAGTAGTACCGGGCTTTACGAGCAGTACTTC. It yields the protein CASSTGLYEQYF.

The V and J genes are TRBV7-3 and TRBJ1-6; D call uncertain. The V and J ends lost 2 bases and 10 bases respectively, with 12 bases between them. The CDR3 is made up of 14 amino acids. Germline V CDR1 and CDR2: SGHTA, FQGTGA. In DNA, the CDR3 is TGTGCCAGCAGCTTATCGGGGAGGGAATCACCCCTCCACTTT. Translating gives CASSLSGRESPLHF.

The chain carries TRBV7-2 and TRBJ2-1; D call uncertain. The ends were cut back, 5 bases at V and 4 bases at J, with 6 bases in the middle. Per germline, CDR1 SGHTA and CDR2 FQGNSA. This CDR3 region has 12 residues. The CDR3 reads CASSHPYNEQFF. The DNA for the CDR3 is TGTGCCAGCAGCCATCCATACAATGAGCAGTTCTTC.

By share of the sample, this clone is medium-sized. The rearrangement uses TRBV5-1 and TRBJ2-2; no clear D gene. V lost 3 bases and J lost 12, with 6 bases in between. Germline values: CDR1 SGHRS, CDR2 YFSETQ. CDR3 length: 10 residues. The CDR3 DNA sequence: TGCGCCAGCAGCTCCCGGCAGCTGTTTTTT. Its translation: CASSSRQLFF.

The chain joins TRBV5-4 to TRBJ2-1; TRBD2 matches 10 bases. V trimming: 4 bases; J trimming: 4 bases; junction bases outside the gene matches: 8. CDR3 length: 16 residues. Germline CDR1 and CDR2: SGHNT and YYREEE (reference sequence). As DNA, the CDR3 is TGTGCCAGCAGCACCGGTAGCGGGGGGCGGTACAATGAGCAGTTCTTC. Translated: CASSTGSGGRYNEQFF.

This chain links TRBV28 with TRBJ1-6, with D maybe TRBD1 (5 bases). Trimming cost V 7 bases and J 7 bases, with 11 bases left between them. This CDR3 comprises 13 residues. Germline assignment: CDR1 MDHEN and CDR2 SYDVKM. The CDR3 nucleotides read TGTGCCAGCAAAGTGGACACCAATTCACCCCTCCACTTT. Translation: CASKVDTNSPLHF. Using reference TRBV28 and TRBJ1-6 for the parts outside the CDR3, the full variable domain is DVKVTQSSRYLVKRTGEKVFLECVQDMDHENMFWYRQDPGLGLRLIYFSYDVKMKEKGDIPEGYSVSREKKERFSLILESASTNQTSMYLCASKVDTNSPLHFGNGTRLTVT.

The chain links TRBV5-8 to TRBJ2-5, with D possibly being TRBD1 or TRBD2 (5 bases each). Looked up from germline, CDR1 is SGHTS and CDR2 is YDEGEE. V lost 6 bases and J 2 bases, leaving 14 bases between the germline ends. This CDR3 region has 14 residues. CDR3 loop: CASTQGTRQETQYF. Written as DNA, the CDR3 is TGTGCCAGCACACAAGGGACGCGGCAAGAGACCCAGTACTTC.